This TCR beta chain was recorded in a study of blood T cell repertoires in COVID-19. Symptom resolution, clearance, or two negative PCRs marked the recovered donors of Cohort 3. The assay was immunoSEQ multiplex PCR, and TCRdb's table has in-frame clones only and misses some. The table has around 290,000 clones, 89% seen once. The sequence was obtained from a woman between 40 and 55 years old who had recovered from COVID-19. The sample was PBMCs or T cells enriched from blood (not recorded which).

The CDR3 region is CASSLDPGDTEAFF. The CDR3 coding sequence is TGTGCCAGCAGCTTAGACCCAGGGGATACTGAAGCTTTCTTT. The chain joins TRBV7-2 to TRBJ1-1, with a possible D match to TRBD1 (6 bases). The V and J ends lost 1 base and 5 bases respectively, with 11 bases between them. This CDR3 is built from 14 residues. Germline V gives CDR1 SGHTA, CDR2 FQGNSA.